These 27 T cell receptor beta chains originate from one sample sequenced in a study of cytomegalovirus exposure and HLA in healthy donors. A multiplex PCR was run with 60 Vbeta primers and 13 Jbeta primers. The data were produced by immunoSEQ multiplex PCR, yet TCRdb's version contains in-frame clones alone and is incomplete. The sample holds roughly 130,000 clones; more than 70% are singletons and the top ten take about 0.94%. Sequencing input: PBMCs. These receptors were taken from a human donor in good health.

This clone was detected a few times. The chain links TRBV10-2 to TRBJ2-7, with 7 nucleotides matching TRBD1. Germline CDR1 is WSHSY and CDR2 is SAAADI. CDR3 length: 13 residues. Unmatched junction bases numbered 6, after V lost 4 bases and J lost 6 bases. CDR3 nucleotides: TGCGCCAGCAGTGCCGACAGGGTAGGCGAGCAGTACTTC. Protein: CASSADRVGEQYF.

V usage is TRBV29-1 and J usage is TRBJ2-5; possibly TRBD1 for D (5 bases). The V end lost 4 bases, the J end lost 2 bases, and 11 bases lay between the germline ends. CDR1 is SQVTM and CDR2 is ANQGSEA in the germline V gene. This CDR3 is built from 13 residues. CDR3 in DNA: TGCAGCGTTGGGGGCACTTTGCAAGAGACCCAGTACTTC. Translation: CSVGGTLQETQYF.

This sequence joins TRBV19 and TRBJ2-5, with TRBD2 identical over 7 bases. The CDR3 is 13 residues long. V shed 4 bases, J shed 4 bases, and the junction held 3 bases outside the gene matches. The V gene's germline CDR1 is LNHDA and CDR2 SQIVND (reference sequence). The chain's CDR3 is CASSNRGGETQYF. DNA for the CDR3: TGTGCCAGTAGTAATCGCGGGGGAGAGACCCAGTACTTC.

The gene calls are TRBV18 and TRBJ1-2, with TRBD1 identical over 8 bases. V lost 3 bases, J lost 0 bases, and 3 bases stayed unmatched. CDR1 KGHSH and CDR2 LQKENI come from the germline V gene. The CDR3 has 15 residues. The chain's CDR3 is CASSPPGQANYGYTF. In DNA form, the CDR3 reads TGTGCCAGCTCACCTCCGGGACAGGCTAACTATGGCTACACCTTC.

The V gene is TRBV11-2, the J gene TRBJ1-4, with a tentative D call TRBD1 (6 bases). With 6 bases removed from V and 6 bases from J, the gap between germline ends came to 14 bases. Germline V lookup: CDR1 SGHAT, CDR2 FQNNGV. This CDR3 has 14 residues. This chain's CDR3 is CASSYSRGHEKLFF. The CDR3 DNA reads as TGTGCCAGCAGTTATTCCAGGGGCCATGAAAAACTGTTTTTT.

This chain joins TRBV6-6 and TRBJ1-2; D remains unclear. The CDR3 has 13 residues. In germline, CDR1 is MNHNY, CDR2 SVGAGI (reference sequence). Trimming left V 5 bases short and J 4 bases short, with 11 bases between. The CDR3 coding sequence is TGTGCCAGCAGTCTCGCACAGTTCTATGGCTACACCTTC. As protein: CASSLAQFYGYTF.

This rearrangement joins TRBV18 to TRBJ1-4; possible D gene TRBD1, 5 bases. This CDR3 spans 16 amino acids. Trimming pared 2 bases from V and 0 bases from J, leaving 10 bases between. Germline loops: CDR1 KGHSH, CDR2 LQKENI. CDR3 sequence reads: CASSPAPTATNEKLFF. CDR3 DNA: TGTGCCAGCTCACCAGCCCCGACAGCAACTAATGAAAAACTGTTTTTT.

CDR3 nucleotide sequence: TGTGCCACCAGCGGAGGACAGGGACTGGCAGATACGCAGTATTTT. Translation gives CATSGGQGLADTQYF. This chain links TRBV15 with TRBJ2-3; 8 positions match TRBD1. The junction had 8 bases not matched to a gene; V was cut back by 5 bases and J by 4 bases. The germline CDR1 and CDR2 sequences are LNHNV and YYDKDF (reference sequence). The CDR3 loop spans 15 amino acids.

This clone was seen more than once but under ten times. The chain has TRBV10-2 and TRBJ1-2, with no clear D. The CDR3 runs to 14 residues. Germline V gene data show CDR1 as WSHSY and CDR2 as SAAADI. V lost 3 bases and J lost 7, with 15 bases in between. For the CDR3, the DNA is TGCGCCAGCAGTGATGGCAAAATCACGGGTGGCTACACCTTC. It yields the protein CASSDGKITGGYTF.

The chain links TRBV28 to TRBJ2-7; a possible D gene is TRBD1 (5 bases). In germline, CDR1 is MDHEN, CDR2 SYDVKM. V was shortened by 6 bases and J by 2 bases, with 14 bases between the two germline ends. This CDR3 region has 14 residues. The CDR3 DNA sequence: TGTGCCAGCAGACTGGCAGACAGTCCCTACGAGCAGTACTTC. Translating it yields CASRLADSPYEQYF.

V and J are TRBV7-8 and TRBJ2-2, with TRBD2 as a possible D gene (6 bases). CDR3 length equals 15 residues. Per germline, CDR1 SGHVS and CDR2 FQNEAQ. Trimming shortened V by 2 bases and J by 0 bases, and 7 bases separated the two germline ends. The CDR3 loop is CASSLPGANTGELFF. The CDR3 bases are TGTGCCAGCAGCTTACCGGGAGCGAACACCGGGGAGCTGTTTTTT.

J is TRBJ2-3 and V is TRBV6-1; TRBD2 aligns across 10 bases. This CDR3 comprises 15 residues. Trimming cost V 9 bases and J 10 bases; bases outside gene matches: 16. The germline V gene has CDR1 MNHNS and CDR2 SASEGT. Here the CDR3 reads CASGGAASGGYAQYF. The CDR3 DNA follows: TGTGCCAGTGGGGGGGCTGCTAGCGGGGGCTACGCGCAGTATTTT.

This clone was counted only a few times. Here the CDR3 reads CASSTGQGAGSPLHF. CDR3 coding DNA: TGCGCCAGCAGCACCGGACAGGGAGCTGGTTCACCCCTCCACTTT. The chain links TRBV5-1 to TRBJ1-6, with 8 nucleotides matching TRBD1. CDR1 is SGHRS and CDR2 is YFSETQ in the germline V gene. Unmatched junction bases numbered 9, after V lost 4 bases and J lost 9 bases. The CDR3 length is 15 residues.

The genes are TRBV6-5 and TRBJ2-1, with D possibly matching TRBD2 (6 bases). CDR1 is MNHEY, CDR2 SVGAGI, per germline. V gave up 5 bases and J gave up 3 bases, with 14 bases separating them. This CDR3 comprises 15 residues. The CDR3 nucleotides read TGTGCCAGCAGTCCGACGGGGGTTAGCTACAATGAGCAGTTCTTC. This translates into CASSPTGVSYNEQFF.

The chain combines TRBV13 with TRBJ2-7; TRBD1 aligns across 9 bases. This CDR3 has 15 amino acids. V lost 4 bases and J lost 4; bases outside the gene matches: 8. CDR1 is PRHDT and CDR2 is FYEKMQ in the germline V gene (reference sequence). Here the CDR3 reads CASSSHGTGNYEQYF. DNA of the CDR3: TGTGCCAGCAGCTCGCACGGGACAGGGAATTACGAGCAGTACTTC.

This chain connects TRBV28 to TRBJ2-1; D might be TRBD2 (5 bases). Deletions cut 5 bases from V and 1 base from J, with 18 bases between. The germline V gene encodes CDR1 MDHEN and CDR2 SYDVKM. This CDR3 spans 17 amino acids. The CDR3 reads CASSQKMDGESYNEQFF. CDR3 DNA: TGTGCCAGCAGTCAGAAGATGGACGGGGAGTCCTACAATGAGCAGTTCTTC.

The chain recombines TRBV25-1 with TRBJ1-2; D might be TRBD1 (5 bases). V shed 3 bases and J shed 5 bases, with 10 bases lying between them. The CDR3 loop spans 13 amino acids. Germline CDR1 and CDR2: MGHDK and SYGVNS. CDR3 loop: CASSEAGIYGYTF. The DNA for the CDR3 is TGTGCCAGCAGTGAGGCAGGGATATATGGCTACACCTTC.

DNA for the CDR3: TGTGCCAGCAGCTTAGACCGAGGGTTTTCACCCCTCCACTTT. It translates to CASSLDRGFSPLHF. The chain joins TRBV7-2 to TRBJ1-6; D not resolved. V lost 1 base to trimming and J lost 9 bases, with 10 bases between them. In germline, CDR1 is SGHTA, CDR2 FQGNSA. This CDR3 has 14 amino acids.

This clone was seen only a few times. The chain recombines TRBV2 with TRBJ2-7; 9 bases are a match to TRBD2. This CDR3 has 16 residues. J gave up 7 bases and V 4 bases, and 14 bases lay outside the gene matches. Germline V gene lookup returns CDR1 SNHLY and CDR2 FYNNEI. The CDR3 sequence: CASSAPVGGGVREQYF. The CDR3 bases are TGTGCCAGCAGTGCCCCCGTCGGCGGGGGGGTAAGGGAGCAGTACTTC.

The rearrangement uses TRBV7-8 and TRBJ2-1; 9 bases align to TRBD1. The CDR3 covers 16 residues. V was pared by 4 bases and J by 4 bases, with 8 bases of the junction left unmatched. The germline V gene has CDR1 SGHVS and CDR2 FQNEAQ. CDR3 amino acids: CASSSPRDRVYNEQFF. CDR3 nucleotide sequence: TGTGCCAGCAGCTCTCCCCGGGACAGGGTATACAATGAGCAGTTCTTC.

The rearrangement uses TRBV5-5 and TRBJ1-5; D remains unclear. V was clipped by 2 bases and J by 0 bases, with 9 bases between them. Germline CDR1 is SGHKS and CDR2 is YYEKEE (reference sequence). The CDR3 is 15 amino acids. The CDR3 loop is CASSFGLNSNQPQHF. In DNA, the CDR3 is TGTGCCAGCAGCTTTGGCTTAAATAGCAATCAGCCCCAGCATTTT.

V gene TRBV9 combines with J gene TRBJ1-6, with D unclear. The CDR3 is 16 amino acids. CDR1 is SGDLS and CDR2 is YYNGEE in the germline V gene. V dropped 0 bases and J dropped 0 bases, with 7 bases sitting between them. CDR3 amino acids: CASSVGLSSYNSPLHF. The CDR3 DNA follows: TGTGCCAGCAGCGTAGGTCTCAGCTCCTATAATTCACCCCTCCACTTT.

The chain is built from TRBV29-1 and TRBJ1-1; 8 bases agree with TRBD1. The V gene's germline CDR1 is SQVTM and CDR2 ANQGSEA. V lost 4 bases to trimming and J lost 1 base; unmatched junction nucleotides: 2. The CDR3 runs 13 residues. CDR3 nucleotide sequence: TGCAGCGTTGTGGGACAGGCGAACACTGAAGCTTTCTTT. As protein: CSVVGQANTEAFF. Complete variable domain (other parts from reference TRBV29-1 and TRBJ1-1): SAVISQKPSRDICQRGTSLTIQCQVDSQVTMMFWYRQQPGQSLTLIATANQGSEATYESGFVIDKFPISRPNLTFSTLTVSNMSPEDSSIYLCSVVGQANTEAFFGQGTRLTVV.

This chain uses TRBV2 with TRBJ2-3, with 7 bases matching TRBD1. V lost 7 bases and J lost 1; bases outside the gene matches: 14. Germline V gene lookup returns CDR1 SNHLY and CDR2 FYNNEI. The CDR3 loop spans 17 amino acids. CDR3 nucleotide sequence: TGTGCCAGCACACTCACTAGACAGGGCCGGGGCACAGATACGCAGTATTTT. Its translation: CASTLTRQGRGTDTQYF.

This clone was seen a single time. V is TRBV6-1 and J is TRBJ1-5, with no clear D. Trimming removed 6 bases from V and 9 bases from J, with 15 bases in between. Germline assignment: CDR1 MNHNS and CDR2 SASEGT. The CDR3 consists of 13 residues. DNA for the CDR3: TGTGCCAGCAGCCCGGGCTCCGAGGGGCCCCAGCATTTT. Encoded protein: CASSPGSEGPQHF.

The chain recombines TRBV19 with TRBJ2-7, with 14 positions matching TRBD2. J lost 6 bases, V lost 4 bases, and 5 bases had no gene match. This CDR3 contains 15 residues. The V gene's germline CDR1 is LNHDA and CDR2 SQIVND (reference sequence). The CDR3 bases are TGTGCCAGTAGTACCTGGACTAGCGGGGGGATCGAGCAGTACTTC. Its protein is CASSTWTSGGIEQYF.

This clone was observed once. The V gene is TRBV6-6, the J gene TRBJ2-1, with 8 bases identical to TRBD1. Trimming at V came to 6 bases and at J to 8 bases, leaving 9 bases not matched to a gene. CDR3 size: 14 residues. From germline, CDR1 is MNHNY and CDR2 SVGAGI (reference sequence). As DNA, the CDR3 is TGTGCCAGCAGCGACCAGACAGGGGATGATGAGCAGTTCTTC. Translating it yields CASSDQTGDDEQFF.